This TCR beta chain comes out of a study of CD8 T cells in ankylosing spondylitis. MiXCR, applied by TCRdb to the 5' RACE reads, yields one record per CDR3 protein. The sample includes about 140,000 distinct CDR3 sequences, about 7% seen only once; the top ten take around 12%. V was pared by 4 bases and J by 4 bases, with 5 bases of the junction left unmatched. Looked up from germline, CDR1 is SGHAT and CDR2 is FQDESV (reference sequence). This CDR3 has 14 residues. The chain recombines TRBV11-1 with TRBJ2-7; 9 bases agree with TRBD1. The receptor's source is a female donor with ankylosing spondylitis or in good health (not recorded which). The sample was blood, either unsorted or a sorted T cell fraction (not recorded which). CDR3 DNA sequence: TGTGCCAGCAGCTCCCGGACAGGGGTGTACGAGCAGTACTTC. It encodes CASSSRTGVYEQYF.